This T cell receptor beta chain was obtained from a study of cytomegalovirus exposure and HLA in healthy donors. Trimming removed 3 bases from V and 2 bases from J; junction bases left unmatched: 10. CDR1 is SGHVS and CDR2 is FQNEAQ in the germline V gene. This CDR3 is built from 17 residues. For this clone: What it recognizes is unknown.

Method: immunoSEQ multiplex PCR; TCRdb's copy keeps in-frame clones and lacks some. The sample has fewer than 70,000 clones, 80% to 95% seen once. Study-wide findings and caveats: First-cohort TCR clusters tended to co-occur in the approximately 130 validation repertoires, a later analysis found. In vitro work confirmed that a few CMV-associated chains recognize CMV antigens. Cytomegalovirus-associated TCR beta chains were listed, numbering around 150.

This receptor was taken from a young man in good health and CMV-seronegative. J is TRBJ2-1 and V is TRBV7-8; 7 bases match TRBD2. Sequencing was done on a sample of PBMCs. The CDR3, as DNA: TGTGCCAGCAGCTTGGGGGGGTCCCTACGGGCCTACAATGAGCAGTTCTTC. Residues: CASSLGGSLRAYNEQFF.